This T cell receptor (beta chain) was found in a study of cytomegalovirus exposure and HLA in healthy donors. The PCR made use of 60 Vbeta and 13 Jbeta primers. Authors' processing steps: Approximately 11 million shared chains were among around 80 million unique TCR beta chains counted in a later analysis. Assay: immunoSEQ multiplex PCR; the TCRdb copy retains only in-frame clones and omits some. The DNA gave D and trimming, while V, J and clone size come from that table. Of some 160,000 clones detected, approximately 83% appear once; the ten largest clones hold around 1.6%. When sampled, the donors appeared nominally healthy, though they likely had unrecorded immune exposures. Of note for this clone: Its antigen is not identified.

The CDR3 runs to 16 residues. Trimming at V came to 1 base and at J to 6 bases, leaving 8 bases not matched to a gene. Germline V gene lookup returns CDR1 SGHAT and CDR2 FQNNGV. Findings and limits, study-wide: Rare sequences made up most TCRs, while some public TCRs were found in many donors.

V gene TRBV11-2 combines with J gene TRBJ2-3, with 9 bases lining up with TRBD2. The sequence came from a woman aged 18 to 35 in good health and CMV-seronegative. What was sequenced was PBMCs. The CDR3 region has the DNA TGTGCCAGCAGCTTAGGGCTAGCGGGGTCCGGGGATACGCAGTATTTT. Translated: CASSLGLAGSGDTQYF.